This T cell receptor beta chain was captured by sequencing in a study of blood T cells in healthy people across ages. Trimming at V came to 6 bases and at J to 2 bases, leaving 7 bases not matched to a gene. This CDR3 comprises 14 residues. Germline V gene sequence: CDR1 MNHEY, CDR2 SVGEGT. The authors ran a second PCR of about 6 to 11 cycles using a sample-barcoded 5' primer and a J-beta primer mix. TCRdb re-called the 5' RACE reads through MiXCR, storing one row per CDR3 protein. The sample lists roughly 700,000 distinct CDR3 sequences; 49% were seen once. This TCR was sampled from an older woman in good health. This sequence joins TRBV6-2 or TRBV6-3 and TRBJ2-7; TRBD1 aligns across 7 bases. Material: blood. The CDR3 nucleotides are TGTGCCAGCAGACCCTCCGGGACAGCCTACGAGCAGTACTTC. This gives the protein CASRPSGTAYEQYF.